The 29 T cell receptor beta chains reported below all come from one sample, sequenced in a study of T cell repertoires in cytomegalovirus infection. Their cognate antigens are unknown. Each CDR3 protein gets one entry after TCRdb re-called the reads with MiXCR. The table shows roughly 220,000 distinct CDR3 sequences, with approximately 40% occurring only once. The sequencing used CD8+ T cells from cultured PBMCs, collected from culture after CMV antigen stimulation. The receptors stem from a human donor in good health (CMV status not recorded). Some clones in this sample may be carry-over from other donors' samples.

The chain recombines TRBV11-2 with TRBJ2-5; 13 bases map to TRBD2. Germline CDR1 SGHAT, CDR2 FQNNGV. V shed 5 bases, J shed 5 bases, and the junction held 5 bases outside the gene matches. The CDR3 is 15 residues long. CDR3 amino acids: CASSRTSGSSETQYF. The CDR3 region has the DNA TGTGCCAGCAGCCGGACTAGCGGGAGCTCGGAGACCCAGTACTTC.

This clonotype was seen only once. The chain couples TRBV29-1 to TRBJ2-3; a possible D gene is TRBD1 (6 bases). The germline V gene has CDR1 SQVTM and CDR2 ANQGSEA. This CDR3 has 14 residues. The V end lost 5 bases, the J end lost 0 bases, and 12 bases lay between the germline ends. This chain's CDR3 is CSVLGQLSTDTQYF. The CDR3 nucleotides read TGCAGCGTTTTAGGACAGCTAAGCACAGATACGCAGTATTTT.

This clonotype was observed a handful of times. The V gene is TRBV12-3 or TRBV12-4, the J gene TRBJ1-6; TRBD1 aligns across 8 bases. The CDR3 has 15 amino acids. The junction had 11 bases not matched to a gene; V was cut back by 5 bases and J by 11 bases. In DNA, the CDR3 is TGTGCCAGCAGTCTGACAGGGGCCCCCGACCCACCCCTCCACTTT. Translated: CASSLTGAPDPPLHF.

In nucleotides, the CDR3 is TGTGCCAGCAGCTTCGGACTGTTCAATGAGCAGTTCTTC. Translating gives CASSFGLFNEQFF. The gene calls are TRBV7-3 and TRBJ2-1; the D gene is possibly TRBD2 (5 bases). The V gene lost 3 bases and the J gene lost 6 bases, with 9 bases spanning the gap. The length of the CDR3 is 13 residues. Germline CDR1 SGHTA, CDR2 FQGTGA.

The chain uses TRBV4-1 and TRBJ2-3; no firm D call. The CDR3 covers 13 residues. The germline gives CDR1 MGHRA, CDR2 YSYEKL. V lost 0 bases to trimming and J lost 4 bases, with 5 bases between them. In DNA form, the CDR3 reads TGCGCCAGCAGCCAAGATCGGCCAGATACGCAGTATTTT. Translating it yields CASSQDRPDTQYF.

This chain uses TRBV7-9 with TRBJ2-5; D gene uncertain. V lost 1 base and J lost 3, with 6 bases in between. This CDR3 has 13 amino acids. Germline CDR1 is SEHNR and CDR2 is FQNEAQ (reference sequence). The CDR3, as DNA: TGTGCCAGCAGCTTAGAGGTCAAAGAGACCCAGTACTTC. Encoded protein: CASSLEVKETQYF.

The sample holds a few counts of this clonotype. This chain uses TRBV18 with TRBJ2-7, with D perhaps being TRBD1 or TRBD2 (5 bases each). The CDR3 has 13 amino acids. Trimming stripped 2 bases from V and 6 bases from J, with 11 bases between. Germline V gene data show CDR1 as KGHSH and CDR2 as LQKENI. The CDR3 spells CASSPGTGTEQYF. The CDR3 DNA follows: TGTGCCAGCTCACCAGGGACGGGCACCGAGCAGTACTTC.

This clonotype was seen more than once but under ten times. The V call is TRBV7-9, the J call TRBJ2-7; 9 bases line up with TRBD2. Trimming removed 3 bases from V and 1 base from J; junction bases left unmatched: 4. The CDR3 runs to 15 residues. Germline loops: CDR1 SEHNR, CDR2 FQNEAQ (reference sequence). Here the CDR3 DNA reads TGTGCCAGCAGCTTTTTAGCGGGGGCTTCCTACGAGCAGTACTTC. It encodes CASSFLAGASYEQYF.

The rearrangement joins TRBV20-1 to TRBJ2-1, with D tentatively TRBD2 (6 bases). Trimming removed 6 bases at V and 8 bases at J, with 26 bases between. In germline, CDR1 is DFQATT, CDR2 SNEGSKA (reference sequence). This CDR3 has 16 residues. The CDR3 sequence: CSATRIGGTNRDEQFF. CDR3 DNA: TGCAGTGCCACTAGAATTGGAGGGACGAATCGGGATGAGCAGTTCTTC.

The J gene is TRBJ1-5, the V gene TRBV27; D is undetermined. The V gene's germline CDR1 is MNHEY and CDR2 SMNVEV (reference sequence). The CDR3 contains 15 residues. The V end lost 5 bases, the J end lost 2 bases, and 13 bases lay between the germline ends. The CDR3 loop is CASSPSSGGNQPQHF. The CDR3 nucleotides read TGTGCCAGCAGTCCCTCCTCCGGGGGCAATCAGCCCCAGCATTTT.

The V gene is TRBV27, the J gene TRBJ1-2, with 9 bases fitting TRBD1. V trimming: 3 bases; J trimming: 9 bases; junction bases outside the gene matches: 14. Germline loops: CDR1 MNHEY, CDR2 SMNVEV (reference sequence). This CDR3 has 16 residues. DNA for the CDR3: TGTGCCAGCAGTTTGGGGACAGGGTGGTCGAAGGGCAGCTACACCTTC. This encodes CASSLGTGWSKGSYTF.

There are a few counts of this clonotype. V is TRBV27 and J is TRBJ1-1; tentatively, D is TRBD1 (6 bases). The germline CDR1 and CDR2 sequences are MNHEY and SMNVEV (reference sequence). The CDR3 sequence is 13 residues long. The V end lost 6 bases, the J end lost 1 base, and 9 bases lay between the germline ends. CDR3 in DNA: TGTGCCAGCAGGCCAGGGGAGAACACTGAAGCTTTCTTT. Residues: CASRPGENTEAFF.

The rearrangement joins TRBV12-3 or TRBV12-4 to TRBJ2-1; a weak D match, TRBD2 (10 bases). This CDR3 is built from 19 residues. V shed 6 bases and J shed 12 bases, with 36 bases lying between them. The CDR3 loop reads CASRAGTGGGAGGPFGQFF. Written as DNA, the CDR3 is TGTGCCAGCAGGGCCGGCACAGGGGGCGGAGCGGGGGGGCCATTTGGGCAGTTCTTC.

The V and J genes are TRBV7-9 and TRBJ2-4, with D perhaps TRBD1 (7 bases). V lost 5 bases, J lost 3 bases, and 17 bases lay in between. The CDR3 contains 16 residues. Looked up from germline, CDR1 is SEHNR and CDR2 is FQNEAQ (reference sequence). The CDR3 region is CASSPHWGDSKNIQYF. For the CDR3, the DNA is TGTGCCAGCAGCCCGCATTGGGGGGACAGCAAAAACATTCAGTACTTC. Combining the CDR3 with reference TRBV7-9 and TRBJ2-4 gives the whole variable domain DTGVSQNPRHKITKRGQNVTFRCDPISEHNRLYWYRQTLGQGPEFLTYFQNEAQLEKSRLLSDRFSAERPKGSFSTLEIQRTEQGDSAMYLCASSPHWGDSKNIQYFGAGTRLSVL.

Only a few counts were recorded for this clonotype. J is TRBJ2-5 and V is TRBV7-8; TRBD1 aligns across 11 bases. The length of the CDR3 is 15 residues. Germline V gives CDR1 SGHVS, CDR2 FQNEAQ. V was pared by 4 bases and J by 5 bases, with 6 bases of the junction left unmatched. CDR3 DNA: TGTGCCAGCAGCTGGAGGACAGGGGGCGGTGAGACCCAGTACTTC. Translating gives CASSWRTGGGETQYF.

In its sample, this clonotype was seen a few times. The CDR3 protein is CASSPGTSGFSSYEQYF. CDR3 DNA: TGTGCCAGCAGCCCTGGGACTAGCGGTTTCAGCTCCTACGAGCAGTACTTC. This chain links TRBV7-9 with TRBJ2-7; 11 nucleotides line up with TRBD2. Unmatched junction bases numbered 9, after V lost 5 bases and J lost 0 bases. Germline CDR1 is SEHNR and CDR2 is FQNEAQ (reference sequence). The CDR3 totals 17 residues. The full variable domain, in which reference TRBV7-9 and TRBJ2-7 provide the parts outside the CDR3, is DTGVSQNPRHKITKRGQNVTFRCDPISEHNRLYWYRQTLGQGPEFLTYFQNEAQLEKSRLLSDRFSAERPKGSFSTLEIQRTEQGDSAMYLCASSPGTSGFSSYEQYFGPGTRLTVT.

This clonotype showed up just a few times. The chain couples TRBV9 to TRBJ1-2, with 9 bases identical to TRBD1. V was clipped by 4 bases and J by 2 bases; unmatched bases: 3. Germline V lookup: CDR1 SGDLS, CDR2 YYNGEE. This CDR3 comprises 14 residues. CDR3 loop: CASSRDRENYGYTF. The CDR3 coding sequence is TGTGCCAGCAGCCGGGACAGGGAAAACTATGGCTACACCTTC.

The V and J genes are TRBV27 and TRBJ1-6; weak D call: TRBD1 (6 bases). Looked up from germline, CDR1 is MNHEY and CDR2 is SMNVEV (reference sequence). Trimming removed 3 bases at V and 10 bases at J, with 13 bases between. This CDR3 region has 14 residues. In DNA form, the CDR3 reads TGTGCCAGCAGTTTTGGGGGGCTAAGGTCACCCCTCCACTTT. Translating it yields CASSFGGLRSPLHF.

This clonotype has ten or more counts. The rearrangement joins TRBV7-8 to TRBJ2-3; 12 bases are shared with TRBD2. With V trimmed by 4 bases and J by 0 bases, 5 bases remained unmatched. The CDR3 contains 17 residues. Germline lookup yields CDR1 SGHVS and CDR2 FQNEAQ. As DNA, the CDR3 is TGTGCCAGCAGCTCCCGGACTAGCGGGGTTAGCACAGATACGCAGTATTTT. It codes for CASSSRTSGVSTDTQYF.

With respect to this clonotype: The junction differs from germline at one of its ends, possibly a read error. The chain combines TRBV7-2 with TRBJ2-1, with 7 bases identical to TRBD1. CDR3 length equals 16 residues. From germline, CDR1 is SGHTA and CDR2 FQGNSA. The CDR3 nucleotides read TGTGCCAGCAGCTTACGGCCCAGGGGGTTGTACAATGAGCGGTTCTTC. It specifies CASSLRPRGLYNERFF. Looking up the rest from reference TRBV7-2 and TRBJ2-1 gives the full variable domain: GAGVSQSPSNKVTEKGKDVELRCDPISGHTALYWYRQSLGQGLEFLIYFQGNSAPDKSGLPSDRFSAERTGGSVSTLTIQRTQQEDSAVYLCASSLRPRGLYNERFFGPGTRLTVL.

The chain uses TRBV6-1 and TRBJ2-7, with D uncertain. V shed 8 bases and J shed 0 bases, with 14 bases lying between them. CDR1 and CDR2 (germline): MNHNS, SASEGT. The CDR3 contains 14 residues. This CDR3 is CASSPDPDSYEQYF. DNA of the CDR3: TGTGCCAGCTCCCCCGACCCAGACTCCTACGAGCAGTACTTC.

This clonotype was recorded only once. This rearrangement joins TRBV28 to TRBJ1-5; D is undetermined. CDR3 length equals 16 residues. Trimming took off 3 bases at V and 0 bases at J, with 12 bases between the two ends. Germline loops: CDR1 MDHEN, CDR2 SYDVKM. CDR3 sequence reads: CASSFLPTRSNQPQHF. The DNA of the CDR3 is TGTGCCAGCAGTTTCCTCCCTACACGTAGCAATCAGCCCCAGCATTTT.

A single count supports this clonotype. This chain joins TRBV10-2 and TRBJ1-2; D not certain. V was pared by 5 bases and J by 4 bases, with 17 bases between. Looked up from germline, CDR1 is WSHSY and CDR2 is SAAADI. This CDR3 region has 15 residues. Here the CDR3 reads CASSLTLSGGYGYTF. As DNA, the CDR3 is TGCGCCAGCAGTCTGACCCTGTCGGGTGGCTATGGCTACACCTTC.

This sequence joins TRBV6-6 and TRBJ2-5, with 8 bases identical to TRBD1. Germline trimming cut 1 base from V and 2 bases from J; bases unmatched to any gene: 9. CDR1 and CDR2 from the germline V gene are MNHNY and SVGAGI (reference sequence). This CDR3 is built from 17 residues. The CDR3 spells CASSYYPGGGWQETQYF. The DNA of the CDR3 is TGTGCCAGCAGTTACTACCCAGGGGGCGGCTGGCAAGAGACCCAGTACTTC.

The chain is built from TRBV7-4 and TRBJ1-1; D gene unclear. Germline values: CDR1 SGHVT, CDR2 SQSDAQ. There are 16 residues in the CDR3. The V gene lost 5 bases and the J gene lost 4 bases, with 20 bases spanning the gap. CDR3 residues: CASSPLRGLSSTEAFF. The CDR3 DNA follows: TGTGCCAGCAGCCCTCTTCGGGGTCTGAGTAGCACTGAAGCTTTCTTT. Full variable domain (missing parts from reference TRBV7-4 and TRBJ1-1): GAGVSQSPRYKVAKRGRDVALRCDSISGHVTLYWYRQTLGQGSEVLTYSQSDAQRDKSGRPSGRFSAERPERSVSTLKIQRTEQGDSAVYLCASSPLRGLSSTEAFFGQGTRLTVV.

The chain joins TRBV24-1 to TRBJ2-5; TRBD2 matches 10 bases. The trim removed 3 bases at V and 2 bases at J, leaving 2 bases unmatched. Germline CDR1 reads KGHDR; CDR2 reads SFDVKD. The length of the CDR3 is 15 residues. DNA for the CDR3: TGTGCCACCAGTGATCCTAGCGGGGGACAAGAGACCCAGTACTTC. Translating gives CATSDPSGGQETQYF.

There are a few counts of this clonotype. The chain is built from TRBV27 and TRBJ1-4; no reliable D call. V was clipped by 5 bases and J by 0 bases, with 7 bases between them. The germline CDR1 and CDR2 sequences are MNHEY and SMNVEV (reference sequence). The CDR3 loop spans 14 amino acids. CDR3 DNA sequence: TGTGCCAGCAGTCCAGGTTCAACTAATGAAAAACTGTTTTTT. Amino acid sequence: CASSPGSTNEKLFF.

The chain carries TRBV11-2 and TRBJ2-1; unclear D gene. V lost 1 base and J lost 2, with 27 bases in between. The CDR3 loop spans 21 amino acids. CDR1 and CDR2 from the germline V gene are SGHAT and FQNNGV. CDR3: CASSLAFRGSSAPLPYNEQFF. CDR3 bases: TGTGCCAGCAGCTTAGCCTTCCGTGGATCCTCGGCACCCCTCCCCTACAATGAGCAGTTCTTC.

This clonotype came up a few times. The rearrangement uses TRBV7-8 and TRBJ1-2, with TRBD1 identical over 7 bases. The V gene end was trimmed by 5 bases and the J gene end by 6 bases; junction bases not matched to a gene: 6. The CDR3 is 13 amino acids. Germline assignment: CDR1 SGHVS and CDR2 FQNEAQ. CDR3 sequence (DNA): TGTGCCAGCAGCCAGGGGGAGCAGGATGGCTACACCTTC. This sequence encodes CASSQGEQDGYTF.